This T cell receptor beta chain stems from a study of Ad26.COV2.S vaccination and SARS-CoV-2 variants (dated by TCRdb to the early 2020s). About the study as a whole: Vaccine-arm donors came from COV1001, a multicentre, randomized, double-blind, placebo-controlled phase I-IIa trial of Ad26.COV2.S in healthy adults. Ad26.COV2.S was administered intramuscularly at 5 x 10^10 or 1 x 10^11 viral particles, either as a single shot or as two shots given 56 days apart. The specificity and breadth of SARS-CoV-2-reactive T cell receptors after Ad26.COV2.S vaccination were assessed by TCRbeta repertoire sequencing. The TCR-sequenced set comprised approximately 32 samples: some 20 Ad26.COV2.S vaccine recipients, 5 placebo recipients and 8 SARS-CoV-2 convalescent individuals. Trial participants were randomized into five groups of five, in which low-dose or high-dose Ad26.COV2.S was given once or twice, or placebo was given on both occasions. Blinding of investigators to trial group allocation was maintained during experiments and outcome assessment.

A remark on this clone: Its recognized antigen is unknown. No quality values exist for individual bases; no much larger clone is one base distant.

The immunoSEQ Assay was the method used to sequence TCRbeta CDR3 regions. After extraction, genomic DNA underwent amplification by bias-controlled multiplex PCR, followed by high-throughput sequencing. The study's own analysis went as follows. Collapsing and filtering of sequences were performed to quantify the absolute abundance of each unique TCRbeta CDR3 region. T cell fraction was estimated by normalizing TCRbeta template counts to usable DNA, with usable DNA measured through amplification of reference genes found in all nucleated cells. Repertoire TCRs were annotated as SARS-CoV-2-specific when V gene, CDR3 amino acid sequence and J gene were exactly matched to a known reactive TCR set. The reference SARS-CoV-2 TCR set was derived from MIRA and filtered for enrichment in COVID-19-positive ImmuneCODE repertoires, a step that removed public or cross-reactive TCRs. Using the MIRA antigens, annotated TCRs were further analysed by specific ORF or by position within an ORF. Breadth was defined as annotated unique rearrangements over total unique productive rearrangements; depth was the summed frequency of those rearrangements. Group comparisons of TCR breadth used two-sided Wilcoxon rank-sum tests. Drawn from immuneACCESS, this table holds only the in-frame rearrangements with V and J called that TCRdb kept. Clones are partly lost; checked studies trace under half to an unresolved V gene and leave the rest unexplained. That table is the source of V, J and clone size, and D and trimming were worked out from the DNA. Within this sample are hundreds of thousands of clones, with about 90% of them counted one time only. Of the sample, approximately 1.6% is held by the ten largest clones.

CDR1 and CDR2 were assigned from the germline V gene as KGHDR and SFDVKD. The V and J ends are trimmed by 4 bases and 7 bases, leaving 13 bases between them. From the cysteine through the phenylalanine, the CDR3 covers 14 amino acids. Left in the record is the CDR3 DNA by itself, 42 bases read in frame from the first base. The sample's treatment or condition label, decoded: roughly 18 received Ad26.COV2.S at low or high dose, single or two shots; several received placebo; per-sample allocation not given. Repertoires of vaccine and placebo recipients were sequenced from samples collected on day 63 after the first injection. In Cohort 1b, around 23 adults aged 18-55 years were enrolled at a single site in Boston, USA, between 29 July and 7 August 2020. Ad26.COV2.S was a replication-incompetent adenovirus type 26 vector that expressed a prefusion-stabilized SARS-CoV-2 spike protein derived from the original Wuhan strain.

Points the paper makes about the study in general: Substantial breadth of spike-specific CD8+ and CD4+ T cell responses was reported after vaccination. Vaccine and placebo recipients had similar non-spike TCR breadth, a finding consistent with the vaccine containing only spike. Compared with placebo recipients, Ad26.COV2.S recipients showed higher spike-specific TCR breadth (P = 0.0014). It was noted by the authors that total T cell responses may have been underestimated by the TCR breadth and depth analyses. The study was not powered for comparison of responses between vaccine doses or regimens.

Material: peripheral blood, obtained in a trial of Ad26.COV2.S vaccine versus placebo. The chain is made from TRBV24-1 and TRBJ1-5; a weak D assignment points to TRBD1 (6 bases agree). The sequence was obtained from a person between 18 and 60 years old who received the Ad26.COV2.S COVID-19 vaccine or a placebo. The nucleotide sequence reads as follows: TGTGCCACCAGTGAAAAAACAGGGTTCCAGCCCCAGCATTTT. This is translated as CATSEKTGFQPQHF.